This TCR beta chain was identified in a study of blood T cells in healthy people across ages. A second PCR of 7 to 11 cycles used a sample-barcoded 5' primer and a J-beta primer mix. TCRdb reprocessed the 5' RACE reads via MiXCR and lists one record per CDR3 protein. The table includes about 730,000 distinct CDR3 sequences, roughly 44% detected once. Unmatched junction bases numbered 8, after V lost 5 bases and J lost 8 bases. The germline V gene encodes CDR1 SGHTA and CDR2 FQGNSA. The CDR3 totals 16 residues. This clonotype has more than one count but fewer than ten. This TCR was recovered from a woman aged 55-70 years in good health. The V and J genes are TRBV7-2 and TRBJ2-1; TRBD2 matches at 14 bases. Sequenced sample: blood. CDR3 bases: TGTGCCAGCAGCCACGGGACTAGCGGGAGTGTGCATGAGCAGTTCTTC. Protein sequence: CASSHGTSGSVHEQFF.